The 31 T cell receptor beta chains below were found in one sample sequenced in a study of CD8 T cells in ankylosing spondylitis. Study observations and caveats: A TCR beta motif of roughly eight highly homologous variants appeared characteristic of ankylosing spondylitis blood.

No antigens are known for them. TCRdb analysed the 5' RACE reads with MiXCR anew, one entry per CDR3 protein. The data hold 750,000 to 850,000 distinct CDR3 sequences, with around 11% observed a single time. Sequenced sample: blood, either unsorted or a sorted T cell fraction (not recorded which). Source of these receptors: a male donor with ankylosing spondylitis.

The sample holds many counts of this clonotype. The chain couples TRBV20-1 to TRBJ2-5; D is undetermined. The CDR3 totals 12 residues. Looked up from germline, CDR1 is DFQATT and CDR2 is SNEGSKA (reference sequence). The V gene lost 5 bases and the J gene lost 0 bases, with 7 bases spanning the gap. The CDR3 region has the DNA TGCAGTGCTCAGGCGTACCAAGAGACCCAGTACTTC. Translating it yields CSAQAYQETQYF.

This clonotype has just a few counts. This rearrangement joins TRBV9 to TRBJ2-7; TRBD1 agrees at 7 bases. V lost 3 bases and J lost 7; bases outside the gene matches: 1. The CDR3 covers 11 residues. Germline V lookup: CDR1 SGDLS, CDR2 YYNGEE. The CDR3 bases are TGTGCCAGCAGCGAGGGACAGGAGCAGTACTTC. This sequence encodes CASSEGQEQYF.

This clonotype was seen a few times. The chain links TRBV18 to TRBJ2-1; 13 nucleotides agree with TRBD2. Germline V gene data show CDR1 as KGHSH and CDR2 as LQKENI. V was pared by 3 bases and J by 4 bases, with 3 bases of the junction left unmatched. CDR3 length equals 16 residues. The CDR3 is CASSPGLAGLYNEQFF. CDR3 in DNA: TGTGCCAGCTCACCGGGACTAGCGGGGTTATACAATGAGCAGTTCTTC.

The chain is built from TRBV28 and TRBJ2-2, with TRBD1 matching 7 bases. Germline V gene lookup returns CDR1 MDHEN and CDR2 SYDVKM. This CDR3 has 16 amino acids. V shed 2 bases, J shed 1 base, and the junction held 4 bases outside the gene matches. CDR3 residues: CASSLLRTGNTGELFF. The CDR3 coding sequence is TGTGCCAGCAGTTTACTTCGGACAGGGAACACCGGGGAGCTGTTTTTT.

CDR3 residues: CASILQGAGTEAFF. CDR3 DNA: TGTGCCAGCATCCTTCAAGGCGCGGGGACTGAAGCTTTCTTT. This rearrangement joins TRBV4-2 to TRBJ1-1; no clear D gene. With 7 bases removed from V and 5 bases from J, the gap between germline ends came to 17 bases. Germline values: CDR1 LGHNA, CDR2 YNFKEQ. The CDR3 consists of 14 residues.

CDR3 DNA: TGTGCCAGCAGCTTAGTAACGGGGGCTGAAGCCCCGAGCTCCTACGAGCAGTACTTC. As protein: CASSLVTGAEAPSSYEQYF. This chain connects TRBV11-1 to TRBJ2-7; D possibly uses TRBD1 or TRBD2 (6 bases each). Per germline, CDR1 SGHAT and CDR2 FQDESV (reference sequence). The CDR3 contains 19 residues. The V end was cut by 1 base, the J end by 0 bases, with 22 bases between.

This clonotype was recorded a few times. V gene TRBV9 combines with J gene TRBJ1-1; tentatively, D is TRBD1 (5 bases). The CDR3 covers 13 residues. Germline V gene data show CDR1 as SGDLS and CDR2 as YYNGEE. Trimming stripped 0 bases from V and 4 bases from J, with 7 bases between. CDR3 region: CASSVVQGTEAFF. In DNA form, the CDR3 reads TGTGCCAGCAGCGTAGTCCAGGGCACTGAAGCTTTCTTT. Based on the CDR3 plus reference TRBV9 and TRBJ1-1, the full variable domain is DSGVTQTPKHLITATGQRVTLRCSPRSGDLSVYWYQQSLDQGLQFLIQYYNGEERAKGNILERFSAQQFPDLHSELNLSSLELGDSALYFCASSVVQGTEAFFGQGTRLTVV.

The sample holds many counts of this clonotype. The chain uses TRBV24-1 and TRBJ1-1; possibly TRBD1 for D (6 bases). The length of the CDR3 is 13 residues. V lost 1 base and J lost 7, with 9 bases in between. Germline-derived CDR1 and CDR2 are KGHDR and SFDVKD. The CDR3 nucleotides are TGTGCCACCAGTGATTTCGGGACACTTGAAGCTTTCTTT. Its translation: CATSDFGTLEAFF.

This clonotype was seen a handful of times. This chain connects TRBV7-8 to TRBJ1-5; perhaps TRBD1 as D (5 bases). The germline CDR1 and CDR2 sequences are SGHVS and FQNEAQ. Deletions cut 4 bases from V and 4 bases from J, with 26 bases between. The CDR3 is made up of 19 amino acids. The CDR3 spells CASSWDLEQAGRLNQPQHF. DNA for the CDR3: TGTGCCAGCAGCTGGGATTTGGAACAGGCGGGGAGGTTGAATCAGCCCCAGCATTTT.

The chain carries TRBV5-1 and TRBJ2-3; 9 bases are a match to TRBD1. The trim removed 5 bases at V and 1 base at J, leaving 8 bases unmatched. The CDR3 sequence is 16 residues long. Germline values: CDR1 SGHRS, CDR2 YFSETQ. The CDR3 sequence: CASRTGTGWGTDTQYF. CDR3 nucleotide sequence: TGCGCCAGCAGAACTGGGACAGGGTGGGGCACAGATACGCAGTATTTT.

This clonotype was recorded a few times. The chain uses TRBV10-3 and TRBJ2-7, with no clear D. V shed 6 bases and J shed 7 bases, with 10 bases lying between them. The germline V gene has CDR1 ENHRY and CDR2 SYGVKD. This CDR3 contains 11 residues. Written as DNA, the CDR3 is TGTGCCATCAGAGGCCTGGGTGAGCAGTACTTC. Encoded protein: CAIRGLGEQYF.

The chain employs TRBV24-1 and TRBJ2-1; TRBD2 is a possible D gene (5 bases). Germline CDR1 is KGHDR and CDR2 is SFDVKD. The CDR3 extends over 15 amino acids. V gave up 9 bases and J gave up 0 bases, with 14 bases separating them. For the CDR3, the DNA is TGTGCCACCTCCCAGGTTGGGAGCTCCTACAATGAGCAGTTCTTC. Its protein is CATSQVGSSYNEQFF.

The V gene is TRBV5-1, the J gene TRBJ2-3; 8 bases map to TRBD2. The CDR3 has 14 amino acids. Germline CDR1 SGHRS, CDR2 YFSETQ. V trimming: 4 bases; J trimming: 2 bases; junction bases outside the gene matches: 3. CDR3 sequence: CASSVSGITDTQYF. Written as DNA, the CDR3 is TGCGCCAGCAGCGTTAGCGGGATCACAGATACGCAGTATTTT. Full variable domain (remainder filled in from reference TRBV5-1 and TRBJ2-3): KAGVTQTPRYLIKTRGQQVTLSCSPISGHRSVSWYQQTPGQGLQFLFEYFSETQRNKGNFPGRFSGRQFSNSRSEMNVSTLELGDSALYLCASSVSGITDTQYFGPGTRLTVL.

The gene calls are TRBV7-2 and TRBJ1-4, with TRBD1 matching 7 bases. The CDR3 length is 17 residues. Germline V lookup: CDR1 SGHTA, CDR2 FQGNSA. V shed 2 bases and J 1 base; nucleotides not matched to a gene: 7. The chain's CDR3 is CASSLRGPSGTNEKLFF. The DNA of the CDR3 is TGTGCCAGCAGCTTAAGGGGGCCAAGTGGAACTAATGAAAAACTGTTTTTT.

This chain joins TRBV27 and TRBJ1-5; TRBD1 matches at 7 bases. The trim removed 7 bases at V and 5 bases at J, leaving 5 bases unmatched. The CDR3 loop spans 13 amino acids. In germline, CDR1 is MNHEY, CDR2 SMNVEV (reference sequence). This CDR3 is CASTTGADQPQHF. CDR3 bases: TGTGCCAGCACCACAGGGGCCGATCAGCCCCAGCATTTT.

CDR3 in DNA: TGTGCCAGCAGTCGCCCCGGACCGGAGACCCAGTACTTC. Amino acid sequence: CASSRPGPETQYF. The chain recombines TRBV7-2 with TRBJ2-5; D is unresolved. The CDR3 has 13 amino acids. The V end lost 6 bases, the J end lost 5 bases, and 13 bases lay between the germline ends. Germline V gives CDR1 SGHTA, CDR2 FQGNSA.

The sample holds a few counts of this clonotype. The chain employs TRBV29-1 and TRBJ1-4; D not resolved. Germline loops: CDR1 SQVTM, CDR2 ANQGSEA. Trimming stripped 5 bases from V and 8 bases from J, with 15 bases between. The CDR3 runs 13 residues. CDR3 sequence: CSVLDPASEKLFF. The CDR3 DNA follows: TGCAGCGTTTTAGACCCGGCGAGCGAAAAACTGTTTTTT.

The V gene is TRBV7-9, the J gene TRBJ2-5; D possibly matches TRBD1 or TRBD2 (5 bases each). This CDR3 is 16 amino acids long. Germline V gene lookup returns CDR1 SEHNR and CDR2 FQNEAQ (reference sequence). Trimming shortened V by 1 base and J by 2 bases, and 14 bases separated the two germline ends. The CDR3 is CASSLGLRGLQETQYF. The CDR3 coding sequence is TGTGCCAGCAGCTTAGGGTTGAGGGGATTACAAGAGACCCAGTACTTC.

The V call is TRBV7-2, the J call TRBJ2-6; no clear D. V dropped 6 bases and J dropped 4 bases, with 13 bases sitting between them. The CDR3 is made up of 15 amino acids. CDR1 SGHTA and CDR2 FQGNSA come from the germline V gene. CDR3 DNA sequence: TGTGCCAGCAGGCCTGACTCAGCGGGGGCCAACGTCCTGACTTTC. Its translation is CASRPDSAGANVLTF.

This clonotype was counted only a few times. This sequence joins TRBV5-4 and TRBJ2-1; no firm D call. CDR1 and CDR2 from the germline V gene are SGHNT and YYREEE (reference sequence). With 5 bases removed from V and 6 bases from J, the gap between germline ends came to 18 bases. The CDR3 extends over 15 amino acids. The CDR3 bases are TGTGCCAGCAGTCAGCGAAATCGCCTCGGCAATGAGCAGTTCTTC. It codes for CASSQRNRLGNEQFF.

The CDR3, as DNA: TGCAGTGCTATACCGGGACTAGCGGGACCCTACGAGCAGTACTTC. Translating gives CSAIPGLAGPYEQYF. The V and J genes are TRBV20-1 and TRBJ2-7; the match to TRBD2 covers 13 bases. The V gene end was trimmed by 4 bases and the J gene end by 2 bases; junction bases not matched to a gene: 5. There are 15 residues in the CDR3. Germline V CDR1 and CDR2: DFQATT, SNEGSKA (reference sequence).

The table lists this clonotype with a few counts. The V call is TRBV12-3 or TRBV12-4, the J call TRBJ2-7; D is unclear. The CDR3 has 14 amino acids. Trimming shortened V by 5 bases and J by 3 bases, and 14 bases separated the two germline ends. The DNA for the CDR3 is TGTGCCAGCAGTCCTGATGGGTTTTTCTACGAGCAGTACTTC. Amino acids: CASSPDGFFYEQYF.

The CDR3 DNA sequence: TGTGCCAGCAGGACGTTGGGGGGTTTGGAGACCCAGTACTTC. Translating it yields CASRTLGGLETQYF. The chain links TRBV21-1 to TRBJ2-5; no check of the table's D call, TRBD1, against the DNA was made. TRBV21-1 is designated a pseudogene. This CDR3 spans 14 amino acids.

In this sample, this clonotype turned up many times. The chain carries TRBV29-1 and TRBJ1-1, with D maybe TRBD1 (5 bases). The CDR3 consists of 11 residues. V dropped 3 bases and J dropped 5 bases, with 7 bases sitting between them. From germline, CDR1 is SQVTM and CDR2 ANQGSEA. Here the CDR3 DNA reads TGCAGCGTTGATGCAGGGACTGAAGCTTTCTTT. The encoded protein is CSVDAGTEAFF.

In its sample, this clonotype was seen many times. V gene TRBV7-2 combines with J gene TRBJ2-7; a possible D gene is TRBD1 (5 bases). Germline V gene lookup returns CDR1 SGHTA and CDR2 FQGNSA. This CDR3 has 14 residues. V was shortened by 3 bases and J by 3 bases, with 12 bases between the two germline ends. The CDR3 DNA sequence: TGTGCCAGCAGCTTCGGACAAGGGGACTACGAGCAGTACTTC. Its protein product is CASSFGQGDYEQYF.

In its sample, this clonotype was seen a few times. This sequence joins TRBV20-1 and TRBJ1-2; D perhaps matches TRBD1 (5 bases). CDR1 and CDR2 from the germline V gene are DFQATT and SNEGSKA (reference sequence). V was clipped by 7 bases and J by 2 bases, with 11 bases between them. This CDR3 is 12 amino acids long. In DNA form, the CDR3 reads TGCAGTGGTGCCAGGGAAAACTATGGCTACACCTTC. Its translation: CSGARENYGYTF.

This clonotype was counted many times. The chain carries TRBV20-1 and TRBJ1-2; D gene uncertain. The CDR3 extends over 13 amino acids. Trimming pared 3 bases from V and 6 bases from J, leaving 14 bases between. Per the germline V gene, CDR1 is DFQATT and CDR2 is SNEGSKA (reference sequence). CDR3 sequence (DNA): TGCAGTGCTAGGGTTGGAGAGACCCATGGCTACACCTTC. Protein sequence: CSARVGETHGYTF.

V and J are TRBV7-9 and TRBJ2-1, with 9 bases that match TRBD1. In germline, CDR1 is SEHNR, CDR2 FQNEAQ (reference sequence). Trimming removed 1 base from V and 8 bases from J; junction bases left unmatched: 6. This CDR3 has 15 residues. CDR3 nucleotide sequence: TGTGCCAGCAGCTTAGTGGGACAGGGCTTGGATGAGCAGTTCTTC. Translated: CASSLVGQGLDEQFF.

This chain uses TRBV28 with TRBJ1-3; weak D call: TRBD1 (6 bases). Germline V gene sequence: CDR1 MDHEN, CDR2 SYDVKM. Trimming removed 1 base at V and 3 bases at J, with 13 bases between. The CDR3 spans 16 residues. CDR3: CASSLFSGQLGNTIYF. The CDR3 DNA sequence: TGTGCCAGCAGTTTATTCTCCGGACAGCTTGGAAACACCATATATTTT. The variable domain in full, completed from reference TRBV28 and TRBJ1-3, reads DVKVTQSSRYLVKRTGEKVFLECVQDMDHENMFWYRQDPGLGLRLIYFSYDVKMKEKGDIPEGYSVSREKKERFSLILESASTNQTSMYLCASSLFSGQLGNTIYFGEGSWLTVV.

This clonotype has a handful of counts. The J gene is TRBJ1-1, the V gene TRBV10-2; D not certain. V lost 3 bases, J lost 3 bases, and 8 bases lay in between. The CDR3 covers 13 residues. Per germline, CDR1 WSHSY and CDR2 SAAADI. CDR3 in DNA: TGCGCCAGCAGTGATAAGGGAGACACTGAAGCTTTCTTT. Translated, it gives CASSDKGDTEAFF.

The chain combines TRBV12-5 with TRBJ1-1; D call uncertain. CDR1 is LGHNT and CDR2 is FRNRAP in the germline V gene. The CDR3 length is 17 residues. The germline V and J ends were trimmed by 1 base and 5 bases, with 20 bases remaining between them. CDR3 residues: CASGLGFSRPILTEAFF. The CDR3 coding sequence is TGTGCTAGTGGTTTGGGGTTTTCACGCCCGATCCTGACTGAAGCTTTCTTT.